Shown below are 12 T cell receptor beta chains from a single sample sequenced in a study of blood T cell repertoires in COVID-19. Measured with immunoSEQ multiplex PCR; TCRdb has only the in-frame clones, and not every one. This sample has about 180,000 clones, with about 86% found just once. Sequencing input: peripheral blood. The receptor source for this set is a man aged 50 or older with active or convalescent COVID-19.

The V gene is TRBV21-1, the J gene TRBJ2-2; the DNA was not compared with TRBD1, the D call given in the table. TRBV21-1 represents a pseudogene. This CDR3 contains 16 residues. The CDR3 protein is CASPIGPGRRAGELFF. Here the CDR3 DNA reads TGTGCCAGCCCCATTGGGCCAGGGCGCCGGGCCGGGGAGCTGTTTTTT.

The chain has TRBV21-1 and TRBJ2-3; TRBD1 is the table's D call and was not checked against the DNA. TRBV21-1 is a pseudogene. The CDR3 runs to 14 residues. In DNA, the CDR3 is TGTGCCAGCACAGGGGGGCCCGGCACAGATACGCAGTATTTT. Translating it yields CASTGGPGTDTQYF.

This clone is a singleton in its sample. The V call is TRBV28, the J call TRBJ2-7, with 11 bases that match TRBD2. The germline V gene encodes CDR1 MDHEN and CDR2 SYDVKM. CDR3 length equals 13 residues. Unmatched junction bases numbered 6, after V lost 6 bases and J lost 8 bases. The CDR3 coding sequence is TGTGCCAGCAGAGAGACTAGCGGGATTCAGCAGTACTTC. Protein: CASRETSGIQQYF.

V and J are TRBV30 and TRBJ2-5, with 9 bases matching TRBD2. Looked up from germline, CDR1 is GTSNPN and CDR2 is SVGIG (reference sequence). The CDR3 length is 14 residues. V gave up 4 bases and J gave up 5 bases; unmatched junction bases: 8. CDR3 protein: CAWTASGKLETQYF. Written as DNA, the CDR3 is TGTGCCTGGACCGCTAGCGGGAAGCTTGAGACCCAGTACTTC.

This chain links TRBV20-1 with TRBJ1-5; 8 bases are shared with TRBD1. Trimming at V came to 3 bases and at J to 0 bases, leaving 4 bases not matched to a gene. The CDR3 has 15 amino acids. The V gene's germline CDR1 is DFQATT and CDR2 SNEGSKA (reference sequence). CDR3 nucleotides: TGCAGTGCTAGTGGGACAGGAGATAGCAATCAGCCCCAGCATTTT. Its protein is CSASGTGDSNQPQHF.

CDR3 nucleotides: TGTGCCAGCAGCTCCCCAAAAGCTAGCGGGGGCTCCTACAATGAGCAGTTCTTC. Protein sequence: CASSSPKASGGSYNEQFF. The chain recombines TRBV7-3 with TRBJ2-1, with 10 bases aligning to TRBD2. From germline, CDR1 is SGHTA and CDR2 FQGTGA. This CDR3 contains 18 residues. The junction had 9 bases not matched to a gene; V was cut back by 4 bases and J by 0 bases.

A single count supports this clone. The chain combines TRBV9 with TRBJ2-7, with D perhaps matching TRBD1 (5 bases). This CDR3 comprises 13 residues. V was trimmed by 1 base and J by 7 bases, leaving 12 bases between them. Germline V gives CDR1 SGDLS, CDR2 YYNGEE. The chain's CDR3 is CASSVQGVEEQYF. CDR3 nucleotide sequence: TGTGCCAGCAGCGTACAGGGCGTAGAGGAGCAGTACTTC.

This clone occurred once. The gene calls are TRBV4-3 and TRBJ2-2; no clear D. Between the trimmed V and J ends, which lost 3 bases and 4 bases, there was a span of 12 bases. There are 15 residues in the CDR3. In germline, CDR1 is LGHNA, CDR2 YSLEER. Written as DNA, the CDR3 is TGCGCCAGCAGCCACGACCATGACTTCACCGGGGAGCTGTTTTTT. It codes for CASSHDHDFTGELFF.

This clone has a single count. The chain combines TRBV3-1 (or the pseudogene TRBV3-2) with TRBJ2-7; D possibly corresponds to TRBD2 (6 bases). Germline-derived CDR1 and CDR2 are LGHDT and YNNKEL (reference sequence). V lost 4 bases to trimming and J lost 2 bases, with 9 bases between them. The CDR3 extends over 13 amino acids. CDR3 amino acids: CASSRDWTYEQYF. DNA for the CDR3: TGTGCCAGCAGCCGGGACTGGACCTACGAGCAGTACTTC.

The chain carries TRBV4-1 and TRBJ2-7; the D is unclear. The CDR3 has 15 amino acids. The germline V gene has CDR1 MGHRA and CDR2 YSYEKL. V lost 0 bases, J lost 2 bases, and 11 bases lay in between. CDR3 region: CASSQELAIPYEQYF. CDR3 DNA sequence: TGCGCCAGCAGCCAAGAATTAGCTATTCCCTACGAGCAGTACTTC.

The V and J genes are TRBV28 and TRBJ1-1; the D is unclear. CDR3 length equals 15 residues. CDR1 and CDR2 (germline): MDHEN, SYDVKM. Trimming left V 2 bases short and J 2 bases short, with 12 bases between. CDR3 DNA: TGTGCCAGCAGTTTAAGTGTTTCGGTTAACACTGAAGCTTTCTTT. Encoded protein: CASSLSVSVNTEAFF.

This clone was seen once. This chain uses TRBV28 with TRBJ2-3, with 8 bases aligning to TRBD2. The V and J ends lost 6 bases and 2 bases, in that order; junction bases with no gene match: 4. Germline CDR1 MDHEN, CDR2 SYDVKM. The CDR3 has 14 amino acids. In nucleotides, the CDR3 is TGTGCCAGCAGACTAGCGGAGAACACAGATACGCAGTATTTT. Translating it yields CASRLAENTDTQYF.